What follows are 26 T cell receptor beta chains derived from one specimen sequenced in a study of long-term antiretroviral therapy in people with HIV. The assay, immunoSEQ v3.0, was run at survey level. Some clones are missing from TCRdb's copy, which holds only in-frame ones; the method was immunoSEQ multiplex PCR. The data hold some 35,000 clones, with 75% to 90% observed a single time. Sequencing was performed on unsorted PBMCs, taken 2.2 years after starting antiretroviral therapy. Source of these receptors: a man between 18 and 35 years old with HIV.

This clone was counted only a few times. J is TRBJ1-1 and V is TRBV5-1; D is uncertain. This CDR3 has 14 amino acids. Germline V gene lookup returns CDR1 SGHRS and CDR2 YFSETQ. V was cut by 0 bases and J by 4 bases, with 10 bases left in between. The DNA of the CDR3 is TGCGCCAGCAGCTTGGGTGGTGCACCCACTGAAGCTTTCTTT. It translates to CASSLGGAPTEAFF.

This rearrangement joins TRBV11-2 to TRBJ2-7; D gene uncertain. The length of the CDR3 is 12 residues. Germline loops: CDR1 SGHAT, CDR2 FQNNGV. Between the trimmed V and J ends, which lost 1 base and 4 bases, there was a span of 5 bases. The CDR3 protein is CASSLGIYEQYF. The CDR3 nucleotides are TGTGCCAGCAGCTTAGGGATATACGAGCAGTACTTC.

The rearrangement uses TRBV2 and TRBJ2-1; tentative D call: TRBD1 (6 bases). The CDR3 length is 13 residues. The germline CDR1 and CDR2 sequences are SNHLY and FYNNEI. Trimming removed 5 bases from V and 4 bases from J, with 9 bases in between. DNA of the CDR3: TGTGCCAGCAGTTCGGACAGATACAATGAGCAGTTCTTC. It encodes CASSSDRYNEQFF.

The chain joins TRBV18 to TRBJ1-6; D is perhaps TRBD1 (5 bases). V was cut by 1 base and J by 5 bases, with 9 bases left in between. This CDR3 contains 15 residues. The germline CDR1 and CDR2 sequences are KGHSH and LQKENI. The CDR3 reads CASSPQGSDNSPLHF. In DNA, the CDR3 is TGTGCCAGCTCACCACAGGGGTCTGATAATTCACCCCTCCACTTT.

The genes are TRBV9 and TRBJ1-2; D perhaps matches TRBD1 (6 bases). The V end lost 4 bases, the J end lost 6 bases, and 16 bases lay between the germline ends. This CDR3 is built from 14 residues. In germline, CDR1 is SGDLS, CDR2 YYNGEE. As DNA, the CDR3 is TGTGCCAGCAGCCTAAGCACAGGGATGAATGGCTACACCTTC. This codes for CASSLSTGMNGYTF.

J is TRBJ2-7 and V is TRBV4-1; D tentatively fits TRBD1 or TRBD2 (5 bases each). Germline loops: CDR1 MGHRA, CDR2 YSYEKL. The V end lost 5 bases, the J end lost 1 base, and 21 bases lay between the germline ends. CDR3 length: 17 amino acids. CDR3 amino acids: CASSGSLRGRRSYEQYF. CDR3 nucleotides: TGCGCCAGCAGCGGAAGCCTCCGGGGACGTCGTTCCTACGAGCAGTACTTC.

This chain joins TRBV7-8 and TRBJ1-6, with TRBD1 as a possible D gene (5 bases). Trimming pared 5 bases from V and 7 bases from J, leaving 21 bases between. This CDR3 has 17 residues. The germline gives CDR1 SGHVS, CDR2 FQNEAQ. CDR3: CASSILGGGTPNSPLHF. In DNA, the CDR3 is TGTGCCAGCAGCATATTGGGCGGGGGGACTCCAAATTCACCCCTCCACTTT.

The chain links TRBV7-9 to TRBJ1-2; TRBD1 might be the D (5 bases). The V gene lost 3 bases and the J gene lost 8 bases, with 7 bases spanning the gap. CDR1 is SEHNR, CDR2 FQNEAQ, per germline (reference sequence). The CDR3 has 11 amino acids. CDR3 loop: CASSLGGGYTF. The CDR3 coding sequence is TGTGCCAGCAGCTTGGGGGGAGGCTACACCTTC.

The V and J genes are TRBV11-2 and TRBJ2-3; 8 positions agree with TRBD2. V trimming: 1 base; J trimming: 4 bases; junction bases outside the gene matches: 10. The CDR3 extends over 17 amino acids. Germline loops: CDR1 SGHAT, CDR2 FQNNGV. In DNA form, the CDR3 reads TGTGCCAGCAGCTTAGGGTCTAGCGGGTACTTCCCAGATACGCAGTATTTT. It codes for CASSLGSSGYFPDTQYF.

The V gene is TRBV14, the J gene TRBJ2-7, with unresolved D. The CDR3 spans 12 residues. Germline V CDR1 and CDR2: SGHDN, FVKESK. Between the trimmed V and J ends, which lost 2 bases and 4 bases, there was a span of 6 bases. CDR3 sequence reads: CASSQQVYEQYF. The CDR3 region has the DNA TGTGCCAGCAGCCAACAAGTTTACGAGCAGTACTTC.

This clone was counted once. The junction shows a germline mismatch at one end, possibly a read error. The rearrangement uses TRBV19 and TRBJ1-1; D call uncertain. The CDR3 covers 9 residues. Germline CDR1 is LNHDA and CDR2 is SQIVND (reference sequence). The CDR3 DNA follows: TGTGCCAGTAGTACCGGGTGGGTCTTT. This sequence encodes CASSTGWVF.

The genes are TRBV6-1 and TRBJ2-6, with D unclear. In germline, CDR1 is MNHNS, CDR2 SASEGT. Deletions cut 0 bases from V and 0 bases from J, with 9 bases between. CDR3 length: 17 residues. CDR3 bases: TGTGCCAGCAGTGAAGCTGCCCGGAACTCTGGGGCCAACGTCCTGACTTTC. Amino acid sequence: CASSEAARNSGANVLTF.

The V gene is TRBV2, the J gene TRBJ2-7; D may be TRBD1 or TRBD2 (5 bases each). CDR1 SNHLY and CDR2 FYNNEI come from the germline V gene. V was trimmed by 8 bases and J by 3 bases, leaving 14 bases between them. This CDR3 has 13 amino acids. As DNA, the CDR3 is TGTGCCAGCGCCGACAGAGGGGTCTACGAGCAGTACTTC. This codes for CASADRGVYEQYF.

The chain has TRBV27 and TRBJ2-1; 11 bases line up with TRBD1. Looked up from germline, CDR1 is MNHEY and CDR2 is SMNVEV (reference sequence). J lost 8 bases, V lost 8 bases, and 2 bases had no gene match. The CDR3 is made up of 12 amino acids. The DNA of the CDR3 is TGTGCCAGCGGACAGGGGGCCCATGAGCAGTTCTTC. Its translation is CASGQGAHEQFF.

V and J are TRBV7-2 and TRBJ1-3; D might be TRBD1 (6 bases). Per germline, CDR1 SGHTA and CDR2 FQGNSA. Deletions cut 2 bases from V and 5 bases from J, with 10 bases between. This CDR3 contains 14 residues. The CDR3 reads CASSLPQGRNTIYF. The CDR3 DNA is TGTGCCAGCAGCTTACCACAGGGACGAAACACCATATATTTT. Based on the CDR3 plus reference TRBV7-2 and TRBJ1-3, the full variable domain is GAGVSQSPSNKVTEKGKDVELRCDPISGHTALYWYRQSLGQGLEFLIYFQGNSAPDKSGLPSDRFSAERTGGSVSTLTIQRTQQEDSAVYLCASSLPQGRNTIYFGEGSWLTVV.

The V and J genes are TRBV7-9 and TRBJ2-7; the D gene is possibly TRBD2 (5 bases). Germline-derived CDR1 and CDR2 are SEHNR and FQNEAQ (reference sequence). The CDR3 has 14 residues. V was clipped by 5 bases and J by 2 bases, with 13 bases between them. The CDR3 is CASSSSERPYEQYF. Written as DNA, the CDR3 is TGTGCCAGCAGCAGTTCGGAGCGGCCCTACGAGCAGTACTTC. Filled out from reference TRBV7-9 and TRBJ2-7, the complete variable domain reads DTGVSQNPRHKITKRGQNVTFRCDPISEHNRLYWYRQTLGQGPEFLTYFQNEAQLEKSRLLSDRFSAERPKGSFSTLEIQRTEQGDSAMYLCASSSSERPYEQYFGPGTRLTVT.

This clone was detected only once. This chain connects TRBV20-1 to TRBJ1-4; D remains unclear. This CDR3 comprises 11 residues. Per germline, CDR1 DFQATT and CDR2 SNEGSKA (reference sequence). The V end lost 5 bases, the J end lost 4 bases, and 5 bases lay between the germline ends. CDR3: CSAYINEKLFF. The CDR3 DNA sequence: TGCAGTGCTTATATTAATGAAAAACTGTTTTTT.

DNA of the CDR3: TGTGCCAGCAGTTACCTGGGGGGACGGGCTGAAGCTTTCTTT. Protein: CASSYLGGRAEAFF. The chain couples TRBV6-6 to TRBJ1-1; D perhaps matches TRBD1 (5 bases). V lost 2 bases and J lost 6, with 13 bases in between. The CDR3 extends over 14 amino acids. Per germline, CDR1 MNHNY and CDR2 SVGAGI (reference sequence).

The genes are TRBV19 and TRBJ1-1, with a possible D match to TRBD1 (5 bases). This CDR3 is 12 amino acids long. The ends were cut back, 8 bases at V and 1 base at J, with 8 bases in the middle. CDR1 LNHDA and CDR2 SQIVND come from the germline V gene (reference sequence). CDR3 sequence reads: CASVQGNTEAFF. In DNA form, the CDR3 reads TGTGCCAGTGTCCAGGGGAACACTGAAGCTTTCTTT.

This clone was counted a single time. The chain couples TRBV4-3 to TRBJ2-1; the match to TRBD1 covers 7 bases. CDR1 is LGHNA, CDR2 YSLEER, per germline. This CDR3 is 15 amino acids long. With 1 base clipped from V and 8 bases from J, the junction kept 8 bases outside the gene matches. For the CDR3, the DNA is TGCGCCAGCAGCCAAGGGACAGGTCTTAGCTATGAGCAGTTCTTC. Protein product: CASSQGTGLSYEQFF.

The gene calls are TRBV27 and TRBJ2-7, with 12 positions matching TRBD2. V lost 3 bases and J lost 3; bases outside the gene matches: 21. This CDR3 region has 21 residues. Germline values: CDR1 MNHEY, CDR2 SMNVEV (reference sequence). The DNA for the CDR3 is TGTGCCAGCAGTTTCGGTCCAGGGGACTTAACTAGGACTAGCGGGAACTACGAGCAGTACTTC. As protein: CASSFGPGDLTRTSGNYEQYF.

This clone is a singleton in its sample. V and J are TRBV4-1 and TRBJ1-1, with D perhaps TRBD1 (5 bases). This CDR3 contains 12 residues. Trimming took off 4 bases at V and 6 bases at J, with 9 bases between the two ends. Per germline, CDR1 MGHRA and CDR2 YSYEKL. The CDR3 spells CASSPVGAEAFF. The CDR3 region has the DNA TGCGCCAGCAGCCCAGTGGGGGCTGAAGCTTTCTTT.

The chain couples TRBV5-6 to TRBJ2-4, with 12 bases fitting TRBD1. V lost 3 bases, J lost 5 bases, and 12 bases stayed unmatched. Germline CDR1 SGHDT, CDR2 YYEEEE. The CDR3 totals 18 residues. The CDR3 bases are TGTGCCAGCAGCTCCGCCGGGACAGGGGGCCTACACCAAAACATTCAGTACTTC. It translates to CASSSAGTGGLHQNIQYF.

The rearrangement joins TRBV30 to TRBJ2-5, with D perhaps matching TRBD2 (6 bases). Trimming removed 1 base from V and 7 bases from J, with 19 bases in between. The length of the CDR3 is 15 residues. Germline V gene sequence: CDR1 GTSNPN, CDR2 SVGIG (reference sequence). CDR3 DNA: TGTGCCTGGAGTGCCCCGGGGAGAGGCGGGGTGACCCAGTACTTC. Amino acids: CAWSAPGRGGVTQYF.

V usage is TRBV7-2 and J usage is TRBJ1-5; D is uncertain. Germline CDR1 and CDR2: SGHTA and FQGNSA. V lost 5 bases to trimming and J lost 2 bases, with 13 bases between them. The CDR3 covers 15 residues. The CDR3 bases are TGTGCCAGCAGCCGCACAATCGGTGGCAATCAGCCCCAGCATTTT. It specifies CASSRTIGGNQPQHF.

This clone was counted a single time. CDR3 sequence reads: CAISESVYGYTF. The CDR3 coding sequence is TGTGCCATCAGTGAGTCGGTATATGGCTACACCTTC. The chain couples TRBV10-3 to TRBJ1-2; D is uncertain. The CDR3 is 12 residues long. Germline CDR1 and CDR2: ENHRY and SYGVKD. The V end was cut by 0 bases, the J end by 5 bases, with 4 bases between.